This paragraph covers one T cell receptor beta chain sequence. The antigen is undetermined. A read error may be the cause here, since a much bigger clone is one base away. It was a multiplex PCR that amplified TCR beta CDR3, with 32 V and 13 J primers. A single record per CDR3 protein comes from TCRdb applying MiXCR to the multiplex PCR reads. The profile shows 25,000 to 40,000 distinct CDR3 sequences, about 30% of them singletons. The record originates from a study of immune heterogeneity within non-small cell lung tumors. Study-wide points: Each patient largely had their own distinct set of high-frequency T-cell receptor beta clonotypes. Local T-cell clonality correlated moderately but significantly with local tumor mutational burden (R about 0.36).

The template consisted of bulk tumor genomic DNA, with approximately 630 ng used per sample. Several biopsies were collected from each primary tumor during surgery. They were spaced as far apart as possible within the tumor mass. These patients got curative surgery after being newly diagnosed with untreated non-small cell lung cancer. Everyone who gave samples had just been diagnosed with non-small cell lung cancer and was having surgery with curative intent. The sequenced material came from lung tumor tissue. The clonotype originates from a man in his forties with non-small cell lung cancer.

For the CDR3, the DNA is TGTGTCAGCAGTTTGAACCCCAGGACAGGAAGGGTCTACGAGCAGTACTTC. Amino acids: CVSSLNPRTGRVYEQYF. The chain employs TRBV27 and TRBJ2-7; the match to TRBD1 covers 7 bases. CDR3 size: 17 residues. Germline V gives CDR1 MNHEY, CDR2 SMNVEV (reference sequence).